These T cell receptor beta chains were read from a single sample in a study of OX40 agonist ivuxolimab in advanced cancers. Sequencing used immunoSEQ multiplex PCR; TCRdb keeps in-frame clones, though not all of them. The data hold about 100,000 clones, with less than 95% observed a single time. The sequencing here drew on CD4+ or CD8+ T cells sorted from blood, taken in a trial of the OX40 agonist ivuxolimab. The origin of the receptors is an adult with an advanced solid tumor such as melanoma, head and neck, liver or kidney cancer. Each CDR3 is given with its conserved first and last residue. The order of the fields is CDR3 DNA, CDR3 protein, V gene, clone size, D gene, J gene. D genes are given only for firm matches. Size tells how often a clone was seen (once, few, many) or the class of an expanded clone, and some rows leave it out.

cdr3_nt: TGTGCCAGCAGTTTACCGGTTCTCTCTGGAAACACCATATATTTT
cdr3_aa: CASSLPVLSGNTIYF
v_call: TRBV28
clone_size: -
d_call: -
j_call: TRBJ1-3

cdr3_nt: TGTGCCAGCAGCTTGACAGACAATCAGCCCCAGCATTTT
cdr3_aa: CASSLTDNQPQHF
v_call: TRBV11-2
clone_size: -
d_call: -
j_call: TRBJ1-5

cdr3_nt: TGTGCCTATGGACAGGGTAGCAATCAGCCCCAGCATTTT
cdr3_aa: CAYGQGSNQPQHF
v_call: TRBV30
clone_size: few
d_call: TRBD1
j_call: TRBJ1-5

cdr3_nt: TGTGCCAGCAGCTTAGTCGGGCAAAGGGGGATCACTGAAGCTTTCTTT
cdr3_aa: CASSLVGQRGITEAFF
v_call: TRBV7-2
clone_size: -
d_call: -
j_call: TRBJ1-1

cdr3_nt: TGTGCCAGCAGCCTAGGGACTAGCGGGAGGGGGGCAGATACGCAGTATTTT
cdr3_aa: CASSLGTSGRGADTQYF
v_call: TRBV7-2
clone_size: -
d_call: TRBD2
j_call: TRBJ2-3

cdr3_nt: TGTGCCAGCAGCTTAGTCCCGCCCCGGACAGTCTCTGGGGCCAACGTCCTGACTTTC
cdr3_aa: CASSLVPPRTVSGANVLTF
v_call: TRBV11-2
clone_size: -
d_call: -
j_call: TRBJ2-6

cdr3_nt: TGTGCCAGCAGTTTGGGACAGGGGGCTGAAGCTTTCTTT
cdr3_aa: CASSLGQGAEAFF
v_call: TRBV27
clone_size: -
d_call: TRBD1
j_call: TRBJ1-1

cdr3_nt: TGCGCCAGCAGCTGGCAGGGAAGCACAGATACGCAGTATTTT
cdr3_aa: CASSWQGSTDTQYF
v_call: TRBV5-1
clone_size: -
d_call: -
j_call: TRBJ2-3

cdr3_nt: TGTGCCTGGACTCCTCCGGGACTAGCGGGTTTTGACGAGCAGTACTTC
cdr3_aa: CAWTPPGLAGFDEQYF
v_call: TRBV30
clone_size: once
d_call: TRBD2
j_call: TRBJ2-7

cdr3_nt: TGTGCCAGTAGTATAGGAGAGGCGACGGGAAGAGATACGCAGTATTTT
cdr3_aa: CASSIGEATGRDTQYF
v_call: TRBV19
clone_size: few
d_call: -
j_call: TRBJ2-3

cdr3_nt: TGTGCCAGCAGCTTAGTTCCAGGGGCCTACGAGCAGTACTTC
cdr3_aa: CASSLVPGAYEQYF
v_call: TRBV7-3
clone_size: -
d_call: -
j_call: TRBJ2-7

cdr3_nt: TGTGCCAGCAGCGAGTGGGACTCAGCGAACACTGAAGCTTTCTTT
cdr3_aa: CASSEWDSANTEAFF
v_call: TRBV9
clone_size: -
d_call: -
j_call: TRBJ1-1

cdr3_nt: TGTGCCAGCAGGATCGACAGACCGAACACTGAAGCTTTCTTT
cdr3_aa: CASRIDRPNTEAFF
v_call: TRBV2
clone_size: once
d_call: -
j_call: TRBJ1-1

cdr3_nt: TGTGCCTGGAGTCCTCAAGGGGCGTTCTATGGCTACACCTTC
cdr3_aa: CAWSPQGAFYGYTF
v_call: TRBV30
clone_size: once
d_call: -
j_call: TRBJ1-2

cdr3_nt: TGTGCCAGCAGTCCCTCGACAGATACGCAGTATTTT
cdr3_aa: CASSPSTDTQYF
v_call: TRBV27
clone_size: -
d_call: -
j_call: TRBJ2-3

cdr3_nt: TGTGCCAGCAGCTTAGAAGGGGGGTACGAGCAGTACTTC
cdr3_aa: CASSLEGGYEQYF
v_call: TRBV7-2
clone_size: -
d_call: -
j_call: TRBJ2-7

cdr3_nt: TGTGCCAGTAGCCCTTTGACTAGCGGGAACACCGGGGAGCTGTTTTTT
cdr3_aa: CASSPLTSGNTGELFF
v_call: TRBV19
clone_size: -
d_call: TRBD2
j_call: TRBJ2-2

cdr3_nt: TGTGCCAGCAGCCAAGGCGACAGGATCCTCAACACCGGGGAGCTGTTTTTT
cdr3_aa: CASSQGDRILNTGELFF
v_call: TRBV14
clone_size: -
d_call: -
j_call: TRBJ2-2

cdr3_nt: TGTGCTAGTGGTTTGGGTAGGGTACAAGAGACCCAGTACTTC
cdr3_aa: CASGLGRVQETQYF
v_call: TRBV12-5
clone_size: -
d_call: -
j_call: TRBJ2-5

cdr3_nt: TGTGCCAGCAGCCCCGCCCGGACCAGCGGCTATGGCTACACCTTC
cdr3_aa: CASSPARTSGYGYTF
v_call: TRBV7-2
clone_size: -
d_call: -
j_call: TRBJ1-2

cdr3_nt: TGTGCCAGTAGTTATTGGATTGGGGGCGCGTTTGAAAAACTGTTTTTT
cdr3_aa: CASSYWIGGAFEKLFF
v_call: TRBV19
clone_size: few
d_call: -
j_call: TRBJ1-4

cdr3_nt: TGCAGCGTAGGGAGGGGGGAGGTCACAGATACGCAGTATTTT
cdr3_aa: CSVGRGEVTDTQYF
v_call: TRBV29-1
clone_size: -
d_call: -
j_call: TRBJ2-3

cdr3_nt: TGTGCCAGCAGCGTAGGGGCTAGCGGGAGTCGGGAGACCCAGTACTTC
cdr3_aa: CASSVGASGSRETQYF
v_call: TRBV9
clone_size: -
d_call: TRBD2
j_call: TRBJ2-5

cdr3_nt: TGTGCCAGCACTTTGGACTCCTACAATGAGCAGTTCTTC
cdr3_aa: CASTLDSYNEQFF
v_call: TRBV6-1
clone_size: -
d_call: -
j_call: TRBJ2-1

cdr3_nt: TGTGCCAGCTCACCGTCGACAGGGGGCCTGTATGGCTACACCTTC
cdr3_aa: CASSPSTGGLYGYTF
v_call: TRBV18
clone_size: -
d_call: TRBD1
j_call: TRBJ1-2

cdr3_nt: TGTGCCAGCAGCCTAGCGGGAGGGCCGAACAATGAGCAGTTCTTC
cdr3_aa: CASSLAGGPNNEQFF
v_call: TRBV14
clone_size: -
d_call: TRBD2
j_call: TRBJ2-1

cdr3_nt: TGTGCCATCAGTGAGTCGCTATCCGGGACAGGGGTCCGTCGGGAGACCCAGTACTTC
cdr3_aa: CAISESLSGTGVRRETQYF
v_call: TRBV10-3
clone_size: -
d_call: TRBD1
j_call: TRBJ2-5

cdr3_nt: TGTGCCAGCAGCACCGACAGGAGCTCCTACGAGCAGTACTTC
cdr3_aa: CASSTDRSSYEQYF
v_call: TRBV2
clone_size: -
d_call: -
j_call: TRBJ2-7

cdr3_nt: TGTGCCATCAGAAGTCCGGTTCAAGAGACCCAGTACTTC
cdr3_aa: CAIRSPVQETQYF
v_call: TRBV10-3
clone_size: once
d_call: -
j_call: TRBJ2-5

cdr3_nt: TGTGCCAGCTCACTAAATGCTCAGGGGGACTATGGCTACACCTTC
cdr3_aa: CASSLNAQGDYGYTF
v_call: TRBV18
clone_size: -
d_call: TRBD1
j_call: TRBJ1-2

cdr3_nt: TGTGCCAGCAGCCGAATCCAGCAGGGGAACTATGGCTACACCTTC
cdr3_aa: CASSRIQQGNYGYTF
v_call: TRBV6-5
clone_size: -
d_call: -
j_call: TRBJ1-2

cdr3_nt: TGTGCCAGTGCCCCCCAGGGGGCGCCTGGAAACACCATATATTTT
cdr3_aa: CASAPQGAPGNTIYF
v_call: TRBV7-2
clone_size: -
d_call: TRBD1
j_call: TRBJ1-3

cdr3_nt: TGTGCCAGCACCGCGGTGGGGGGGGGTGTCTACGAGCAGTACTTC
cdr3_aa: CASTAVGGGVYEQYF
v_call: TRBV6-5
clone_size: -
d_call: TRBD2
j_call: TRBJ2-7

cdr3_nt: TGTGCCAGCAGCTTAGACAGGGCCACCACTGAAGCTTTCTTT
cdr3_aa: CASSLDRATTEAFF
v_call: TRBV7-9
clone_size: -
d_call: -
j_call: TRBJ1-1

cdr3_nt: TGTGCCATCAGTCCACAGGGAGGAGGATGGAACACTGAAGCTTTCTTT
cdr3_aa: CAISPQGGGWNTEAFF
v_call: TRBV10-3
clone_size: -
d_call: -
j_call: TRBJ1-1

cdr3_nt: TGTGCCAGCGGACATACAGGGCAGGGAGGCTACGAGCAGTACTTC
cdr3_aa: CASGHTGQGGYEQYF
v_call: TRBV6-5
clone_size: -
d_call: -
j_call: TRBJ2-7

cdr3_nt: TGTGCCAGCAGTTTACGGGACGGCAGACATGGCTACACCTTC
cdr3_aa: CASSLRDGRHGYTF
v_call: TRBV27
clone_size: -
d_call: -
j_call: TRBJ1-2

cdr3_nt: TGTGCCAGCAGCGGAATTAACACTGAAGCTTTCTTT
cdr3_aa: CASSGINTEAFF
v_call: TRBV9
clone_size: few
d_call: -
j_call: TRBJ1-1

cdr3_nt: TGTGCCAGCAGGGGTTGGGTGACTGAAGCTTTCTTT
cdr3_aa: CASRGWVTEAFF
v_call: TRBV6-5
clone_size: once
d_call: -
j_call: TRBJ1-1

cdr3_nt: TGTGCCTGGAAGGGGACGAACACCGGGGAGCTGTTTTTT
cdr3_aa: CAWKGTNTGELFF
v_call: TRBV30
clone_size: once
d_call: -
j_call: TRBJ2-2

cdr3_nt: TGTGCCAGTAGTGCGGGACTGCCCGCCCACGAGCAGTACTTC
cdr3_aa: CASSAGLPAHEQYF
v_call: TRBV19
clone_size: -
d_call: -
j_call: TRBJ2-7